The clone carrying this T cell receptor (beta chain) occurred many times. Losses at the gene ends were 4 bases for V and 6 bases for J; bases not matched to a gene: 8. CDR3 length equals 14 residues. Germline values: CDR1 SEHNR, CDR2 FQNEAQ (reference sequence). The data were taken from a study of neurological immune-mediated disorders. TCRdb reprocessed the 5' RACE reads with MiXCR, giving one entry per CDR3 protein. The table lists about 70,000 distinct CDR3 sequences, 2.5% to 4% of them singletons. Sequences were obtained from PBMCs. The chain employs TRBV7-9 and TRBJ1-2; 7 bases map to TRBD1. The sequence was collected from a woman between 45 and 65 years old with multiple sclerosis. The CDR3 spells CASSYDRQGDGYTF. The CDR3 nucleotides are TGTGCCAGCAGCTATGACAGACAGGGCGATGGCTACACCTTC.